A selection of T cell receptor beta chains follows, all from one sample in a study of lymphopenia after photon versus proton radiotherapy. Libraries were prepared by immunoSEQ multiplex PCR; TCRdb keeps only in-frame clonotypes and omits some of them. The top ten hold approximately 7.3% of the sample, which has approximately 35,000 clones, 90% seen once. The sequenced sample was peripheral blood, obtained from a patient treated with photon-based radiotherapy. The receptors shown here come from a woman aged 45-60 years with pancreatic cancer. Both conserved end residues are part of each CDR3. The order of the fields is clone size, J gene, V gene, D gene, CDR3 protein, CDR3 DNA. A D gene is named only where the DNA matches it firmly. Clone sizes are given selectively: once, few, many, or a class where the clone is expanded.

size: .
J: TRBJ2-1
V: TRBV11-3
D: .
CDR3: CASSLGLGYNEQFF
DNA: TGTGCCAGCAGCTTAGGGCTGGGCTACAATGAGCAGTTCTTC

size: .
J: TRBJ2-1
V: TRBV7-2
D: .
CDR3: CASSLSTLEQFF
DNA: TGTGCCAGCAGCTTAAGTACCCTCGAGCAGTTCTTC

size: .
J: TRBJ1-2
V: TRBV19
D: TRBD1
CDR3: CASKRQGDDNGYTF
DNA: TGTGCCAGTAAAAGACAGGGTGATGATAATGGCTACACCTTC

size: .
J: TRBJ2-1
V: TRBV5-4
D: .
CDR3: CASTLGGLNNEQFF
DNA: TGTGCCAGCACCTTGGGGGGATTAAACAATGAGCAGTTCTTC

size: .
J: TRBJ1-4
V: TRBV9
D: .
CDR3: CASSPSGSTNEKLFF
DNA: TGTGCCAGCAGCCCATCGGGGTCCACAAATGAAAAACTGTTTTTT

size: .
J: TRBJ1-3
V: TRBV7-9
D: .
CDR3: CASSLAGAEENTIYF
DNA: TGTGCCAGCAGCTTGGCGGGGGCGGAGGAAAACACCATATATTTT

size: .
J: TRBJ2-1
V: TRBV7-2
D: TRBD2
CDR3: CASSTGLADNEQFF
DNA: TGTGCCAGCAGCACAGGACTAGCGGACAATGAGCAGTTCTTC

size: few
J: TRBJ1-1
V: TRBV28
D: .
CDR3: CASSFSGATEAFF
DNA: TGTGCCAGCAGTTTCAGCGGGGCCACTGAAGCTTTCTTT

size: .
J: TRBJ2-7
V: TRBV7-9
D: .
CDR3: CASSFSPSSYEQYF
DNA: TGTGCCAGCAGCTTCAGTCCCTCCTCCTACGAGCAGTACTTC

size: .
J: TRBJ2-7
V: TRBV6-1
D: TRBD2
CDR3: CASNRAGGIYEQYF
DNA: TGTGCCAGCAACCGAGCGGGAGGGATCTACGAGCAGTACTTC

size: .
J: TRBJ2-7
V: TRBV28
D: .
CDR3: CASSREIGEQYF
DNA: TGTGCCAGTTCCAGGGAAATAGGGGAGCAGTACTTC

size: .
J: TRBJ1-2
V: TRBV27
D: .
CDR3: CASSLLGVVGGYTF
DNA: TGTGCCAGCAGTTTACTAGGAGTAGTGGGCGGCTACACCTTC

size: .
J: TRBJ1-1
V: TRBV7-9
D: TRBD1
CDR3: CASSTGQMSAFF
DNA: TGTGCCAGCAGCACGGGACAGATGAGTGCTTTCTTT

size: .
J: TRBJ2-1
V: TRBV6-1
D: .
CDR3: CASSEAGYYNEQFF
DNA: TGTGCCAGCAGTGAAGCAGGGTACTACAATGAGCAGTTCTTC

size: .
J: TRBJ1-1
V: TRBV13
D: TRBD1
CDR3: CASSRDRANTEAFF
DNA: TGTGCCAGCAGCCGGGACAGGGCGAACACTGAAGCTTTCTTT

size: .
J: TRBJ1-1
V: TRBV30
D: .
CDR3: CAWSAGENTEAFF
DNA: TGTGCCTGGAGTGCCGGAGAGAACACTGAAGCTTTCTTT

size: .
J: TRBJ1-1
V: TRBV11-1
D: .
CDR3: CASSLAGEMNTEAFF
DNA: TGTGCCAGCAGCTTAGCGGGGGAAATGAACACTGAAGCTTTCTTT

size: .
J: TRBJ2-1
V: TRBV19
D: .
CDR3: CASRNPRQNEQFF
DNA: TGTGCCAGTAGAAACCCTCGTCAGAATGAGCAGTTCTTC

size: .
J: TRBJ2-7
V: TRBV29-1
D: .
CDR3: CSVLAGFEQYF
DNA: TGCAGCGTTTTGGCCGGTTTCGAGCAGTACTTC

size: .
J: TRBJ2-7
V: TRBV29-1
D: .
CDR3: CSALLQYF
DNA: TGCAGCGCTCTCCTACAGTACTTC

size: .
J: TRBJ2-1
V: TRBV11-3
D: .
CDR3: CASSLGPLPNEQFF
DNA: TGTGCCAGCAGCTTGGGACCGTTACCTAATGAGCAGTTCTTC

size: .
J: TRBJ2-7
V: TRBV2
D: TRBD2
CDR3: CATRTSGRSYEQYF
DNA: TGTGCCACCCGGACTAGCGGGAGGTCCTACGAGCAGTACTTC

size: .
J: TRBJ1-1
V: TRBV2
D: .
CDR3: CASSEEGFNTEAFF
DNA: TGTGCCAGCAGTGAAGAGGGTTTCAACACTGAAGCTTTCTTT

size: .
J: TRBJ2-3
V: TRBV28
D: TRBD2
CDR3: CASLTGTSGRTDTQYF
DNA: TGTGCCAGCTTAACCGGGACTAGCGGGAGAACAGATACGCAGTATTTT

size: .
J: TRBJ2-7
V: TRBV2
D: .
CDR3: CASRARGLSSYEQYF
DNA: TGTGCCAGCAGAGCCCGGGGGTTGTCCTCCTACGAGCAGTACTTC

size: once
J: TRBJ1-4
V: TRBV5-1
D: .
CDR3: CASSPLGLTEKLFF
DNA: TGCGCCAGCAGCCCCCTTGGGTTAACCGAAAAACTGTTTTTT

size: .
J: TRBJ1-6
V: TRBV6-6
D: .
CDR3: CASSPKWTNSPLHF
DNA: TGTGCCAGCAGCCCCAAGTGGACTAATTCACCCCTCCACTTT

size: .
J: TRBJ1-5
V: TRBV25-1
D: TRBD1
CDR3: CASSETGGGQPQHF
DNA: TGTGCCAGCAGCGAAACAGGGGGCGGCCAGCCCCAGCATTTT

size: .
J: TRBJ2-7
V: TRBV7-8
D: .
CDR3: CASSLRFSPTYEQYF
DNA: TGTGCCAGCAGCTTACGCTTTAGCCCGACCTACGAGCAGTACTTC

size: .
J: TRBJ2-1
V: TRBV11-3
D: .
CDR3: CASSLDSQGRYNEQFF
DNA: TGTGCCAGCAGCTTAGATAGCCAGGGACGCTACAATGAGCAGTTCTTC

size: .
J: TRBJ2-7
V: TRBV7-9
D: .
CDR3: CASSSGALSSYEQYF
DNA: TGTGCCAGCAGCTCCGGAGCTCTCAGCTCCTACGAGCAGTACTTC

size: .
J: TRBJ1-5
V: TRBV5-8
D: TRBD1
CDR3: CASSSDRDGWSNQPQHF
DNA: TGTGCCAGCAGCTCCGACAGGGACGGGTGGAGCAATCAGCCCCAGCATTTT

size: .
J: TRBJ2-4
V: TRBV7-9
D: .
CDR3: CASSLRGELAKNIQYF
DNA: TGTGCCAGCAGCTTACGGGGAGAACTAGCCAAAAACATTCAGTACTTC

size: .
J: TRBJ1-1
V: TRBV29-1
D: .
CDR3: CSVLRGDTEAFF
DNA: TGCAGCGTTCTTAGGGGTGATACTGAAGCTTTCTTT

size: .
J: TRBJ2-6
V: TRBV19
D: .
CDR3: CASSISGANVLTF
DNA: TGTGCCAGTAGTATCTCTGGGGCCAACGTCCTGACTTTC

size: .
J: TRBJ2-7
V: TRBV15
D: TRBD1
CDR3: CATSRESPGGPYEQYF
DNA: TGTGCCACCAGCAGGGAATCTCCAGGGGGTCCCTACGAGCAGTACTTC